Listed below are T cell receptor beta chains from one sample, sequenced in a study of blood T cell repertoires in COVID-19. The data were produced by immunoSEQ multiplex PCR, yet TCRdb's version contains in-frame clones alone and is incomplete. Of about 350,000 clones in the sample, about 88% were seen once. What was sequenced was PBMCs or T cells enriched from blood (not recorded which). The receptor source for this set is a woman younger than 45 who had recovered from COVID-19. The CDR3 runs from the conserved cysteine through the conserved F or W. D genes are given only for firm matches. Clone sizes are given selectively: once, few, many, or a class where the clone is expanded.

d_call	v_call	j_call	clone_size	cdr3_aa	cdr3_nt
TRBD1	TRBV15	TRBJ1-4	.	CATSAPGQGSEKLFF	TGTGCCACCAGCGCGCCGGGACAGGGAAGTGAAAAACTGTTTTTT
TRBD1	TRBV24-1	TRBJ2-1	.	CATRGQGAGEQFF	TGTGCCACCAGGGGACAGGGGGCCGGTGAGCAGTTCTTC
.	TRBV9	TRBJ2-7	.	CASSEGHHSYEQYF	TGTGCCAGCAGCGAGGGACATCACTCCTACGAGCAGTACTTC
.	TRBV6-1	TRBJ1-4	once	CASSEVGGGGEKLFF	TGTGCCAGCAGTGAAGTCGGCGGGGGAGGTGAAAAACTGTTTTTT
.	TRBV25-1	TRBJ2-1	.	CASSEWGGVRYNEQFF	TGTGCCAGCAGTGAATGGGGCGGAGTTCGCTACAATGAGCAGTTCTTC
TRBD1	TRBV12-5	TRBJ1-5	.	CASGGTGDQPQHF	TGTGCTAGTGGGGGGACAGGGGACCAGCCCCAGCATTTT
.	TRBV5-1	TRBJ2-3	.	CASSLAGTDTQYF	TGCGCCAGCAGCTTGGCCGGCACAGATACGCAGTATTTT
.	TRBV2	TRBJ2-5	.	CAGSFGLAETQYF	TGTGCCGGATCCTTCGGGCTAGCAGAGACCCAGTACTTC
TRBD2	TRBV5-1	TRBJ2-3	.	CASSLAGAGAPDTQYF	TGCGCCAGCAGCTTGGCCGGCGCGGGAGCCCCAGATACGCAGTATTTT
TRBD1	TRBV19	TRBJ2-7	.	CASSPWTGSGRDEQYF	TGTGCCAGTAGTCCATGGACAGGGTCAGGGCGAGACGAGCAGTACTTC
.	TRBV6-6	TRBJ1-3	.	CASSYPGTVDGNTIYF	TGTGCCAGCAGTTACCCCGGGACTGTTGATGGAAACACCATATATTTT
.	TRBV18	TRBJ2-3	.	CASSTGLTDTQYF	TGTGCCAGCTCTACAGGGCTAACAGATACGCAGTATTTT
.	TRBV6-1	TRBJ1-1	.	CASSERTQNTEAFF	TGTGCCAGCAGTGAAAGGACTCAAAACACTGAAGCTTTCTTT
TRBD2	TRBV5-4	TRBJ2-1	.	CASSLAVSSYNEQFF	TGTGCCAGCAGCCTAGCGGTTAGCTCCTACAATGAGCAGTTCTTC
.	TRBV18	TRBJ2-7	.	CASSPPGLSRMEQYF	TGTGCCAGCTCACCACCGGGACTTTCTCGGATGGAGCAGTACTTC
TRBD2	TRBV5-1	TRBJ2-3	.	CASSLEPSGVTDTQYF	TGCGCCAGCAGCTTGGAGCCTAGCGGGGTCACAGATACGCAGTATTTT
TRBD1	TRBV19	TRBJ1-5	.	CASSPGQGPNQPQHF	TGTGCCAGTAGTCCCGGACAGGGCCCTAATCAGCCCCAGCATTTT
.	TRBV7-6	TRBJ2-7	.	CASRLRGGSSYEQYF	TGTGCCAGCAGGCTGAGGGGGGGATCCTCCTACGAGCAGTACTTC
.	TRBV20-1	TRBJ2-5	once	CSASARETQYF	TGCAGTGCTAGCGCTAGAGAGACCCAGTACTTC
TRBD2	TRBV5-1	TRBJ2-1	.	CASGERGVSYNEQFF	TGCGCCAGCGGAGAACGGGGGGTCTCCTACAATGAGCAGTTCTTC
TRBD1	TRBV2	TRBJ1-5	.	CASNHRGRNQPQHF	TGTGCCAGCAACCACAGGGGTCGCAATCAGCCCCAGCATTTT
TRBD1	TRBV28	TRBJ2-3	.	CASSFRGYTQYF	TGTGCCAGCAGTTTCAGGGGGTATACGCAGTATTTT
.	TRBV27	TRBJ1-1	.	CASSLLTGINTEAFF	TGTGCCAGCAGTTTACTTACAGGGATAAACACTGAAGCTTTCTTT
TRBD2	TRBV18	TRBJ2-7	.	CASSSTSGGAYEQYF	TGTGCCAGCTCATCCACTAGCGGGGGGGCCTACGAGCAGTACTTC
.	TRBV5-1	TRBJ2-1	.	CASSLVGGDEQFF	TGCGCCAGCAGCTTGGTGGGCGGGGATGAGCAGTTCTTC
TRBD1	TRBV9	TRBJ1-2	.	CASSASGQGAGGYTF	TGTGCCAGCAGCGCCTCGGGACAGGGGGCTGGTGGCTACACCTTC
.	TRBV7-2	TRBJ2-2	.	CASIPGVAGNTGELFF	TGTGCCAGCATCCCCGGGGTGGCGGGAAACACCGGGGAGCTGTTTTTT
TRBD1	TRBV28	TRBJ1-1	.	CAGGQGANTEAFF	TGTGCCGGGGGACAGGGGGCCAACACTGAAGCTTTCTTT
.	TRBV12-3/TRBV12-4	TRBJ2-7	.	CASSPGHAYEQYF	TGTGCCAGCAGTCCGGGACACGCGTACGAGCAGTACTTC
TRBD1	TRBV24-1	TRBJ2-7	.	CATSDSRTGNAPEQYF	TGTGCCACCAGTGATTCCAGGACAGGGAACGCGCCTGAGCAGTACTTC
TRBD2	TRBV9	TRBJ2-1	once	CASSPSGGEYGEQFF	TGTGCCAGCAGCCCGAGCGGGGGGGAGTATGGGGAGCAGTTCTTC
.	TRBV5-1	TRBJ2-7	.	CASSLEGVSYEQYF	TGCGCCAGCAGCTTGGAGGGGGTCTCCTACGAGCAGTACTTC
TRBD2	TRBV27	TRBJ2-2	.	CASSLGTSVGTGELFF	TGTGCCAGCAGTCTCGGGACTAGCGTTGGGACCGGGGAGCTGTTTTTT
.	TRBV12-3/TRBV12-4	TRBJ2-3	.	CASSFERGDTQYF	TGTGCCAGCAGCTTTGAAAGGGGGGATACGCAGTATTTT
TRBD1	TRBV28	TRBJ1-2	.	CASRRQGEEYGYTF	TGTGCCAGCAGAAGACAGGGGGAGGAGTATGGCTACACCTTC